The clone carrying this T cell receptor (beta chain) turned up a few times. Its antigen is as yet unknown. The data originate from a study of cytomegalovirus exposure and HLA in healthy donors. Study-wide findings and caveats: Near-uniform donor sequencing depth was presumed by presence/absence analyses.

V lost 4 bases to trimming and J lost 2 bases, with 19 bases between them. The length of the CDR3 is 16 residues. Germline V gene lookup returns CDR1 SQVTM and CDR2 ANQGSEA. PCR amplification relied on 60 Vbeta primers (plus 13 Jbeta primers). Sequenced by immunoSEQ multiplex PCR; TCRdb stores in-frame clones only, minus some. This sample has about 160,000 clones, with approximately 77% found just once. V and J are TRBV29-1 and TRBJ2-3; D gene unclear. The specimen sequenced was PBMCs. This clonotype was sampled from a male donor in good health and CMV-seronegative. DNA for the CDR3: TGCAGCGTTGTCCGTTTCAAAGATCGGGTCACAGATACGCAGTATTTT. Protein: CSVVRFKDRVTDTQYF.